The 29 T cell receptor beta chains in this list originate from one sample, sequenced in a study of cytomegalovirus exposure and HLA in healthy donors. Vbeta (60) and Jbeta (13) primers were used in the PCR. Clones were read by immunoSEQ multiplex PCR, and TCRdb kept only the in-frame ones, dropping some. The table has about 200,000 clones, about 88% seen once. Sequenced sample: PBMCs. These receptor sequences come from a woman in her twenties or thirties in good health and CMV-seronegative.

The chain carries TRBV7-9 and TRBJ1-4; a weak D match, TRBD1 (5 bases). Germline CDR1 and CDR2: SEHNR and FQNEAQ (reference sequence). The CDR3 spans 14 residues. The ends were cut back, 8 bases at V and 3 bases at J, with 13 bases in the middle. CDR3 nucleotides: TGTGCCAGCTCCACACAGGCCCCTAATGAAAAACTGTTTTTT. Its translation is CASSTQAPNEKLFF.

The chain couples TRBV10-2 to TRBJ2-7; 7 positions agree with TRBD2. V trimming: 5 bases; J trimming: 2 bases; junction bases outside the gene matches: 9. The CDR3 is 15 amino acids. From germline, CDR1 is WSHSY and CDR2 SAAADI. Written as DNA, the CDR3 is TGCGCCAGCAGTCTTGCTAGCGGTTACCCCTACGAGCAGTACTTC. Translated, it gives CASSLASGYPYEQYF.

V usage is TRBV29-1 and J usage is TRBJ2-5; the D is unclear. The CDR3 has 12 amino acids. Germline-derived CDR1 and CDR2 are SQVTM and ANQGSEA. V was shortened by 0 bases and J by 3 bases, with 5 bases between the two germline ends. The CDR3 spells CSVEEIKETQYF. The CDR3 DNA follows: TGCAGCGTTGAAGAAATTAAAGAGACCCAGTACTTC.

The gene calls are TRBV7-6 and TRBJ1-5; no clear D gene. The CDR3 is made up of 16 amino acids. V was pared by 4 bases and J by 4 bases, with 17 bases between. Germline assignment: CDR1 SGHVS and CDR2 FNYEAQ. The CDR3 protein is CASSSHLQRTNQPQHF. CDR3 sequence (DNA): TGTGCCAGCAGCTCCCACCTCCAGCGGACGAATCAGCCCCAGCATTTT.

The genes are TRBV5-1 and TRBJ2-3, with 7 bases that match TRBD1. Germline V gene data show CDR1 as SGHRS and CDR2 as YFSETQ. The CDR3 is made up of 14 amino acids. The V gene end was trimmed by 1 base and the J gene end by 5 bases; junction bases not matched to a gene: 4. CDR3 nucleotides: TGCGCCAGCAGCTTGAACAGGGGTCAAGATACGCAGTATTTT. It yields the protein CASSLNRGQDTQYF.

CDR3 loop: CASSGNNEQFF. Here the CDR3 DNA reads TGTGCCAGCTCGGGAAACAATGAGCAGTTCTTC. The rearrangement joins TRBV7-9 to TRBJ2-1; a possible D gene is TRBD2 (5 bases). This CDR3 is 11 amino acids long. V was cut by 8 bases and J by 5 bases, with 7 bases left in between. Per the germline V gene, CDR1 is SEHNR and CDR2 is FQNEAQ (reference sequence).

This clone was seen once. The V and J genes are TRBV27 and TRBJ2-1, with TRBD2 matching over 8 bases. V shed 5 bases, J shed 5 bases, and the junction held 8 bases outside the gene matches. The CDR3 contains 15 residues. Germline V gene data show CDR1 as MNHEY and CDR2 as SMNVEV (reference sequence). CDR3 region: CASSPLAGKNNEQFF. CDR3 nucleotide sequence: TGTGCCAGCAGTCCATTAGCGGGAAAAAACAATGAGCAGTTCTTC.

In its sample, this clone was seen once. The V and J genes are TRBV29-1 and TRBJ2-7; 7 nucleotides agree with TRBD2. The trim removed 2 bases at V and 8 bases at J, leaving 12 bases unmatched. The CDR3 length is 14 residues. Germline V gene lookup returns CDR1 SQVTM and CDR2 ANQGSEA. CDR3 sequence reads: CSVEQRLGGIKQYF. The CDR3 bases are TGCAGCGTTGAACAGCGGCTGGGAGGGATCAAGCAGTACTTC.

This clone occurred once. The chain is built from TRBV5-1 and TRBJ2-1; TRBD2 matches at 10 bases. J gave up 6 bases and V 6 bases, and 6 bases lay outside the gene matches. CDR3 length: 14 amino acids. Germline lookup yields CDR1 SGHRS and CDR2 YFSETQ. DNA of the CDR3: TGCGCCAGCAAGGCTAGCGGGAGATTCAATGAGCAGTTCTTC. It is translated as CASKASGRFNEQFF.

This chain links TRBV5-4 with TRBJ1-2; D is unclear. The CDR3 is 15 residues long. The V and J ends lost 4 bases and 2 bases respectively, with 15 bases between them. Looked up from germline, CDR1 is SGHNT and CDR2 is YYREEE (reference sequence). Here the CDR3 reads CASSERAGGNYGYTF. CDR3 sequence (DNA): TGTGCCAGCAGCGAGAGGGCGGGCGGGAACTATGGCTACACCTTC.

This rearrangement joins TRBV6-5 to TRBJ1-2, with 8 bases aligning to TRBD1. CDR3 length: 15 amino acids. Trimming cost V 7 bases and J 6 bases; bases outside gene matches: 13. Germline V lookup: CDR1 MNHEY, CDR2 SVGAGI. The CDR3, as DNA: TGTGCCAGCACCCGACAGGGGCCCGATAGGGATGGCTACACCTTC. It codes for CASTRQGPDRDGYTF.

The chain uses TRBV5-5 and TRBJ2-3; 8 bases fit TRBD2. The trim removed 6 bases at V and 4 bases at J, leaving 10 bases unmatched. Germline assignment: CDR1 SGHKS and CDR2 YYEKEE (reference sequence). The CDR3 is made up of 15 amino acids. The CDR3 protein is CASTRGGSGADTQYF. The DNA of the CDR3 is TGTGCCAGCACCCGGGGGGGGTCGGGCGCAGATACGCAGTATTTT.

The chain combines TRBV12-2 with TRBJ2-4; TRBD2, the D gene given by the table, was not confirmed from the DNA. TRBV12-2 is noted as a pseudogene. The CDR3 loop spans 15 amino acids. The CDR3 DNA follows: TGTGCAAGTCGCGCTCACTTACCAGCCAAAAACATTCAGTACTTC. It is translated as CASRAHLPAKNIQYF.

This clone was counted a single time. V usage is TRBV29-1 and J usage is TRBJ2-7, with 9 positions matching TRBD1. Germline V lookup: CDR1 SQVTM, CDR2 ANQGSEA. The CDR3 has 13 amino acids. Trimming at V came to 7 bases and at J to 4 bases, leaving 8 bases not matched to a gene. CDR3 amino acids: CSAGTGLGYEQYF. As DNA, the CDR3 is TGCAGCGCTGGGACAGGGCTCGGGTACGAGCAGTACTTC.

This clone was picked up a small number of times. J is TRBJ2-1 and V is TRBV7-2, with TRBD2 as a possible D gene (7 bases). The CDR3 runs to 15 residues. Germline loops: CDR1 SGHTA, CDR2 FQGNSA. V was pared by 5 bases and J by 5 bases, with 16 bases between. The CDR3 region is CASSAPQGGHNEQFF. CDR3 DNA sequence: TGTGCCAGCAGCGCCCCACAGGGAGGGCACAATGAGCAGTTCTTC.

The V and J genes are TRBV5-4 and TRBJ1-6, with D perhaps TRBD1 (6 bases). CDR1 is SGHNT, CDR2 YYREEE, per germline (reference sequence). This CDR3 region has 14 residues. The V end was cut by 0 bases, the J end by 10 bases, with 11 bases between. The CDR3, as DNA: TGTGCCAGCAGCTTGGTGGCAGGGGAATCACCCCTCCACTTT. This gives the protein CASSLVAGESPLHF.

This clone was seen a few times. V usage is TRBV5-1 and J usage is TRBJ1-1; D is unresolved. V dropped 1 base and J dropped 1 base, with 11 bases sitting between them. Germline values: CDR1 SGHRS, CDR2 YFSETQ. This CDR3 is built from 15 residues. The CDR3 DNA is TGCGCCAGCAGCTTGCACAGAAGCCCGAACACTGAAGCTTTCTTT. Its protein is CASSLHRSPNTEAFF.

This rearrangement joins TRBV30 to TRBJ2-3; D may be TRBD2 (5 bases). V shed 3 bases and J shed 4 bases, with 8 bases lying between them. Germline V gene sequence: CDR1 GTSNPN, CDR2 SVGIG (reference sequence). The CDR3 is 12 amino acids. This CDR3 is CAWRAEPDTQYF. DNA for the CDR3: TGTGCCTGGAGAGCGGAGCCAGATACGCAGTATTTT.

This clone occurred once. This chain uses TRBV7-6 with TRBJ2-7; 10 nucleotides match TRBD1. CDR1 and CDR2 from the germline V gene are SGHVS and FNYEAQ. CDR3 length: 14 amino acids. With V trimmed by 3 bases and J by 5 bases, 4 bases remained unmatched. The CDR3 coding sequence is TGTGCCAGCAGCTTGGGGACAGGGGAGAACGAGCAGTACTTC. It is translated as CASSLGTGENEQYF.

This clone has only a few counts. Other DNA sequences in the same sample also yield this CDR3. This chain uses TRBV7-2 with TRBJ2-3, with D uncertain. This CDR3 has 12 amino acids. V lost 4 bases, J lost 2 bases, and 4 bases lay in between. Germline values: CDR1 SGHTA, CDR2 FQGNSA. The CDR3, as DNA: TGTGCCAGCAGCTCCTCCACAGATACGCAGTATTTT. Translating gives CASSSSTDTQYF. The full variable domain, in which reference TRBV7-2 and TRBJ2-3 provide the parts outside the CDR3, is GAGVSQSPSNKVTEKGKDVELRCDPISGHTALYWYRQSLGQGLEFLIYFQGNSAPDKSGLPSDRFSAERTGGSVSTLTIQRTQQEDSAVYLCASSSSTDTQYFGPGTRLTVL.

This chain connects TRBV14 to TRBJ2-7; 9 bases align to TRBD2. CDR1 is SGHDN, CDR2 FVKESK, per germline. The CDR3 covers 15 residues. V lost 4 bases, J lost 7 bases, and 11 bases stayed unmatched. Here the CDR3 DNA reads TGTGCCAGCAGCCTTACTAGCGGGCCCACCTGGGAGCAGTACTTC. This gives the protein CASSLTSGPTWEQYF.

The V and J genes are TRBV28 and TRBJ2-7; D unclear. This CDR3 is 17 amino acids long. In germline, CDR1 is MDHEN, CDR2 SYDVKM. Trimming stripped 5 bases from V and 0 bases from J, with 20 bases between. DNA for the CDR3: TGTGCCAGCAGTCTCTCCGGCAGGAATTCTCCCTCCTACGAGCAGTACTTC. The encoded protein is CASSLSGRNSPSYEQYF. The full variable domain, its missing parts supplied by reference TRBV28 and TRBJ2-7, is DVKVTQSSRYLVKRTGEKVFLECVQDMDHENMFWYRQDPGLGLRLIYFSYDVKMKEKGDIPEGYSVSREKKERFSLILESASTNQTSMYLCASSLSGRNSPSYEQYFGPGTRLTVT.

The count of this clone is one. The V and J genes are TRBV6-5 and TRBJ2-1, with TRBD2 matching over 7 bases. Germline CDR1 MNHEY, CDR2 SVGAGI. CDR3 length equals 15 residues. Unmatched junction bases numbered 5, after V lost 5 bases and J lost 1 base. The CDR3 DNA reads TGTGCCAGCAGTCGCGGGAGTCTGTCCTACAATGAGCAGTTCTTC. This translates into CASSRGSLSYNEQFF.

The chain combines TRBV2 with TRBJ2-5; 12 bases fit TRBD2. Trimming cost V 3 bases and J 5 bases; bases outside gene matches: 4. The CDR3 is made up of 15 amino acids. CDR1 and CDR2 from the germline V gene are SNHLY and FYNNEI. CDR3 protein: CASSDSSGGAETQYF. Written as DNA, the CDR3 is TGTGCCAGCAGTGACTCTAGCGGGGGGGCGGAGACCCAGTACTTC.

CDR3 DNA sequence: TGTGCCAGCGCGGGGGGCTCTGGAAACACCATATATTTT. Translated: CASAGGSGNTIYF. The V and J genes are TRBV7-9 and TRBJ1-3; D possibly corresponds to TRBD1 (5 bases). Germline-derived CDR1 and CDR2 are SEHNR and FQNEAQ (reference sequence). The CDR3 is 13 residues long. V lost 8 bases and J lost 0, with 8 bases in between.

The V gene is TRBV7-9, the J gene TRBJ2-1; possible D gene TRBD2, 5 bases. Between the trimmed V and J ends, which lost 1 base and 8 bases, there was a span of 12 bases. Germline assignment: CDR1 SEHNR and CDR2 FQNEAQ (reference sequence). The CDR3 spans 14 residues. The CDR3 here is CASSLDRTRDEQFF. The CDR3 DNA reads TGTGCCAGCAGCTTAGATAGGACGAGGGATGAGCAGTTCTTC.

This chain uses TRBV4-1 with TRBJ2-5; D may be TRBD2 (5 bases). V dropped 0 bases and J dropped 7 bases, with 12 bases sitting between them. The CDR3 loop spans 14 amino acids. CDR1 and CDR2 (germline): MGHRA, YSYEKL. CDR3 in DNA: TGCGCCAGCAGCCAAGATACGGACTTATCGACCCAGTACTTC. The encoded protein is CASSQDTDLSTQYF.

CDR3: CASSRVSGSSGNTIYF. The CDR3, as DNA: TGTGCCAGCAGTCGAGTATCGGGGAGCTCTGGAAACACCATATATTTT. The chain employs TRBV9 and TRBJ1-3; D is uncertain. Per the germline V gene, CDR1 is SGDLS and CDR2 is YYNGEE. V gave up 5 bases and J gave up 0 bases, with 15 bases separating them. The CDR3 has 16 residues.

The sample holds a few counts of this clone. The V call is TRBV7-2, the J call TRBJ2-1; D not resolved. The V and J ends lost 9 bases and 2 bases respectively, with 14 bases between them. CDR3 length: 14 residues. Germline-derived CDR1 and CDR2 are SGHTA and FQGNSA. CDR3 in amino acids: CASIRLGAYNEQFF. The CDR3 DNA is TGTGCCAGTATCAGGCTTGGCGCCTACAATGAGCAGTTCTTC.